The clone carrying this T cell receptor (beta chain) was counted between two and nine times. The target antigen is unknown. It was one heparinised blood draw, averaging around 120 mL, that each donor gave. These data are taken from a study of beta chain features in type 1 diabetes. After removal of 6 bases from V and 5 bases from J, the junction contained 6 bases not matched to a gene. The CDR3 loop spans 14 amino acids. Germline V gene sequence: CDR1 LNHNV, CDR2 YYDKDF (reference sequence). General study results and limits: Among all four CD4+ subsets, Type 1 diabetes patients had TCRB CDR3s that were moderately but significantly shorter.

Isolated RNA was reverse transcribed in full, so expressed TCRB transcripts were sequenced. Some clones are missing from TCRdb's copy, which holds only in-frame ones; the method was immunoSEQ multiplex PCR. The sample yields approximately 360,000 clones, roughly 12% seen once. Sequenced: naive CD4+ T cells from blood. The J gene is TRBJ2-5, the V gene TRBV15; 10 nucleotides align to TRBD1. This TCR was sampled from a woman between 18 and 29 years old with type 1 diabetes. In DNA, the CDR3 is TGTGCCACCAGTGTGACAGGGGGCATTGAGACCCAGTACTTC. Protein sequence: CATSVTGGIETQYF.